A single TCR beta chain is shown here with its context. This sample was taken from a study of shared clonotypes between healthy human individuals. For the study at large: Contributing individuals were a couple of females and three males aged 18 to 49.

Data came from immunoSEQ multiplex PCR; TCRdb stores just in-frame clones and leaves some out. The sample records approximately 2.5 million clones, more than 80% being singletons. The CDR3 loop spans 14 amino acids. The germline V gene has CDR1 SGHTS and CDR2 YDEGEE. The V end lost 0 bases, the J end lost 0 bases, and 4 bases lay between the germline ends. Sequenced: naive CD4+ T cells sorted from blood. Subset here: CD45RA+ positively selected. The receptor's source is a man aged 18 to 35 in good health. The V gene is TRBV5-8, the J gene TRBJ2-1; unclear D gene. The DNA of the CDR3 is TGTGCCAGCAGCTTGGGGATCTCCTACAATGAGCAGTTCTTC. This translates into CASSLGISYNEQFF.